This T cell receptor beta chain originates from a study of neurological immune-mediated disorders. Trimming stripped 4 bases from V and 7 bases from J, with 15 bases between. The CDR3 is 14 residues long. Germline CDR1 and CDR2: SGHDT and YYEEEE. The making of cDNA relied on 5'RACE with 10-nucleotide random UMIs. TCRdb re-derived calls from the 5' RACE reads in MiXCR, one entry per CDR3 protein. The sample lists around 97,000 distinct CDR3 sequences, 11% seen once, with under 3.5% in the top ten. This clonotype came up a few times. Its matching antigen is unknown. Overall study findings and caveats: The study found no CDR3 amino acid sequences shared by expanded clones across subjects, suggesting private repertoires in all groups.

Time point denoted: longitudinal time-point 3. The genes are TRBV5-6 and TRBJ1-5, with TRBD1 as a possible D gene (6 bases). The sequencing input was PBMCs. The TCR comes from a female donor with HTLV-1-associated myelopathy (HAM/TSP). CDR3 region: CASSRTGQGQPQHF. CDR3 bases: TGTGCCAGCAGCAGAACAGGGCAGGGCCAGCCCCAGCATTTT.